A selection of T cell receptor beta chains follows, all from one sample in a study of T cell responses to AZD1222 COVID-19 vaccine. The method was immunoSEQ multiplex PCR; TCRdb's version includes in-frame clones alone and lacks a portion of them. Of 150,000 to 200,000 clones detected, 75% to 90% appear once; the ten largest clones hold 4% to 4.5%. The material was peripheral blood, obtained 28 days after the second dose of the MenACWY control vaccine. These receptor sequences come from an adult who received the MenACWY meningococcal vaccine as a control. CDR3s include the opening cysteine and the closing phenylalanine or tryptophan. D genes are given only for firm matches. Clone size appears in some rows only: once, few, many, or a class for an expanded clone.

V gene	J gene	D gene	clone size	CDR3 protein	CDR3 DNA
TRBV11-2	TRBJ1-3	.	.	CASSLGGLSGNTIYF	TGTGCCAGCAGCTTAGGGGGTCTCTCTGGAAACACCATATATTTT
TRBV7-9	TRBJ1-1	.	.	CASAGVRNTEAFF	TGTGCCAGCGCAGGGGTGAGGAACACTGAAGCTTTCTTT
TRBV4-1	TRBJ2-7	TRBD2	.	CASSQATSGIYEQYF	TGCGCCAGCAGCCAAGCGACTAGCGGTATCTACGAGCAGTACTTC
TRBV5-4	TRBJ2-7	TRBD1	.	CASTGEQGAPFYEQYF	TGTGCCAGCACCGGGGAACAGGGGGCCCCCTTCTACGAGCAGTACTTC
TRBV4-3	TRBJ2-3	TRBD1	once	CASSQGTGRSTDTQYF	TGCGCCAGCAGCCAAGGGACAGGGAGAAGTACAGATACGCAGTATTTT
TRBV6-5	TRBJ1-5	.	.	CASRGTGLQPQHF	TGTGCCAGCAGGGGCACCGGGCTACAGCCCCAGCATTTT
TRBV6-4	TRBJ1-2	.	once	CASSDSNAAYGYTF	TGTGCCAGCAGTGACTCGAATGCGGCCTATGGCTACACCTTC
TRBV27	TRBJ2-1	.	.	CASSLSGGEEFF	TGTGCCAGCAGTTTATCGGGCGGGGAGGAGTTCTTC
TRBV4-3	TRBJ1-4	.	.	CASSPRGGNEKLFF	TGCGCCAGCAGCCCCCGTGGGGGGAATGAAAAACTGTTTTTT
TRBV27	TRBJ1-6	.	.	CASSAGTSNSPLHF	TGTGCCAGCAGTGCCGGGACCTCTAATTCACCCCTCCACTTT
TRBV19	TRBJ2-5	TRBD2	.	CASSILGRGPGETQYF	TGTGCCAGTAGTATCCTGGGGAGGGGCCCAGGGGAGACCCAGTACTTC
TRBV28	TRBJ1-1	.	.	CASSFPGAGNTEAFF	TGTGCCAGCAGTTTCCCAGGGGCCGGGAACACTGAAGCTTTCTTT
TRBV3-1/TRBV3-2	TRBJ2-3	.	once	CASSPLSSTGSTDTQYF	TGTGCCAGCAGCCCCCTGAGTTCGACAGGTAGCACAGATACGCAGTATTTT
TRBV7-2	TRBJ1-5	.	.	CASSLWQGLGQPQHF	TGTGCCAGCAGCTTATGGCAGGGCCTAGGGCAGCCCCAGCATTTT
TRBV19	TRBJ2-1	.	.	CASSPGVSKRNEQFF	TGTGCCAGTAGCCCCGGGGTCTCCAAACGGAATGAGCAGTTCTTC
TRBV19	TRBJ2-7	TRBD2	.	CASSILGRKDYEQYF	TGTGCCAGTAGTATACTCGGGAGGAAAGATTACGAGCAGTACTTC
TRBV5-8	TRBJ2-1	.	.	CASSLFVGSSYNEQFF	TGTGCCAGCAGCTTGTTTGTAGGGAGCTCCTACAATGAGCAGTTCTTC
TRBV30	TRBJ1-3	.	.	CAWSASTGVSGNTIYF	TGTGCCTGGAGTGCCTCTACAGGAGTCTCTGGAAACACCATATATTTT
TRBV28	TRBJ2-3	TRBD1	.	CASSLLDRVTDTQYF	TGTGCCAGCAGTTTGCTCGACAGGGTTACAGATACGCAGTATTTT
TRBV30	TRBJ1-4	.	.	CAWDPSGSNEKLFF	TGTGCCTGGGACCCCTCGGGGAGTAATGAAAAACTGTTTTTT